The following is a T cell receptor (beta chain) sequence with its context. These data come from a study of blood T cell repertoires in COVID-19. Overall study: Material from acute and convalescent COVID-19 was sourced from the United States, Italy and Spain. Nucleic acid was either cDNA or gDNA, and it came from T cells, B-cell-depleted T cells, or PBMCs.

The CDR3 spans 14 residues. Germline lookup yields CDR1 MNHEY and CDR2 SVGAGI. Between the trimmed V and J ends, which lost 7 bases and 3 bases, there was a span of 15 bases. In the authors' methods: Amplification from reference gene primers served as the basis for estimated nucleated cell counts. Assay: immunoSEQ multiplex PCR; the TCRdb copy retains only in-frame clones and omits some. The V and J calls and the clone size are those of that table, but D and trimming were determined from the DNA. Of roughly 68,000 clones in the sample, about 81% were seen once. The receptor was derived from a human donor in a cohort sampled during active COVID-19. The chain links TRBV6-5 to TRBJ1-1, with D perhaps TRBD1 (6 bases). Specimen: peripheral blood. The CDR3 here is CASTLDRRDTEAFF. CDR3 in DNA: TGTGCCAGCACTTTGGACAGAAGGGACACTGAAGCTTTCTTT.